Following are 28 T cell receptor beta chains from one sample sequenced in a study of blood T cell repertoires in COVID-19. Sequencing was performed with immunoSEQ multiplex PCR; in TCRdb, only in-frame clones are kept and a portion is missing. The table shows about 54,000 clones, with 90% occurring only once. The source material was peripheral blood. These receptors were taken from a woman aged 40 to 50 with active COVID-19.

The chain links TRBV15 to TRBJ1-5; 9 nucleotides align to TRBD1. This CDR3 comprises 15 residues. V trimming: 3 bases; J trimming: 6 bases; junction bases outside the gene matches: 6. The germline gives CDR1 LNHNV, CDR2 YYDKDF (reference sequence). The DNA of the CDR3 is TGTGCCACCAGCAGCCCACAGGGGGCACGTCAGCCCCAGCATTTT. This translates into CATSSPQGARQPQHF.

The chain employs TRBV5-1 and TRBJ2-5; 12 bases match TRBD2. V lost 4 bases to trimming and J lost 4 bases; unmatched junction nucleotides: 11. CDR3 length equals 17 residues. Looked up from germline, CDR1 is SGHRS and CDR2 is YFSETQ. The CDR3 sequence is CASSRDTSGGTGETQYF. CDR3 nucleotide sequence: TGCGCCAGCAGCCGGGACACTAGCGGGGGGACAGGAGAGACCCAGTACTTC.

The chain links TRBV6-1 to TRBJ1-6; 7 bases agree with TRBD1. The V gene end was trimmed by 2 bases and the J gene end by 10 bases; junction bases not matched to a gene: 11. CDR3 length equals 16 residues. Germline CDR1 MNHNS, CDR2 SASEGT. This CDR3 reads CASSESHGTVVSPLHF. The CDR3 DNA follows: TGTGCCAGCAGTGAAAGCCACGGGACAGTGGTATCACCCCTCCACTTT.

The chain carries TRBV3-1 (or the pseudogene TRBV3-2) and TRBJ1-1; D possibly corresponds to TRBD1 (6 bases). The CDR3 sequence is 14 residues long. Germline V gene lookup returns CDR1 LGHDT and CDR2 YNNKEL (reference sequence). V lost 8 bases and J lost 0, with 13 bases in between. CDR3: CASREGGMNTEAFF. The CDR3 DNA is TGTGCCAGCCGCGAGGGGGGGATGAACACTGAAGCTTTCTTT.

The chain links TRBV6-5 to TRBJ1-2; D is undetermined. The CDR3 runs 14 residues. The V end was cut by 7 bases, the J end by 3 bases, with 15 bases between. Germline CDR1 reads MNHEY; CDR2 reads SVGAGI. The CDR3 sequence is CASTRSPGDYGYTF. The CDR3 DNA sequence: TGTGCCAGCACCCGAAGCCCGGGAGACTATGGCTACACCTTC.

This chain uses TRBV14 with TRBJ2-7, with 9 bases lining up with TRBD2. Trimming removed 2 bases from V and 1 base from J; junction bases left unmatched: 6. The CDR3 runs 16 residues. CDR1 and CDR2 from the germline V gene are SGHDN and FVKESK. The CDR3 region has the DNA TGTGCCAGCAGCCAACGCGGGGGGGCCGGGTCCTACGAGCAGTACTTC. Amino acids: CASSQRGGAGSYEQYF.

Relative to its sample, this clone is medium-sized (0.01 to 0.1%). The chain carries TRBV5-5 and TRBJ1-1; 7 nucleotides line up with TRBD1. Per the germline V gene, CDR1 is SGHKS and CDR2 is YYEKEE (reference sequence). The V gene end was trimmed by 4 bases and the J gene end by 1 base; junction bases not matched to a gene: 10. This CDR3 spans 16 amino acids. The CDR3 loop is CASSLLPGGTNTEAFF. DNA of the CDR3: TGTGCCAGCAGCCTTCTCCCAGGGGGGACGAACACTGAAGCTTTCTTT.

The chain links TRBV5-1 to TRBJ1-1, with TRBD1 matching 9 bases. J gave up 5 bases and V 2 bases, and 16 bases lay outside the gene matches. The CDR3 spans 18 residues. The germline CDR1 and CDR2 sequences are SGHRS and YFSETQ. CDR3 sequence reads: CASSFPGTGGYSGTEAFF. The CDR3 bases are TGCGCCAGCAGCTTCCCCGGAACAGGGGGCTACTCCGGTACTGAAGCTTTCTTT.

The chain combines TRBV14 with TRBJ1-6; D is perhaps TRBD1 (5 bases). V gave up 1 base and J gave up 7 bases, with 14 bases separating them. Germline V gives CDR1 SGHDN, CDR2 FVKESK. The CDR3 spans 16 residues. For the CDR3, the DNA is TGTGCCAGCAGCCAAGCCGGAGGGGTGGGGAATTCACCCCTCCACTTT. Amino acids: CASSQAGGVGNSPLHF.

This chain uses TRBV18 with TRBJ2-7; D is perhaps TRBD1 (6 bases). CDR1 and CDR2 (germline): KGHSH, LQKENI. V lost 1 base, J lost 6 bases, and 16 bases lay in between. This CDR3 is built from 15 residues. The CDR3 nucleotides read TGTGCCAGCTCACCACAAGTTCGCCAGGGGACCGAGCAGTACTTC. This codes for CASSPQVRQGTEQYF.

Only a few counts were recorded for this clone. V is TRBV6-5 and J is TRBJ1-1, with TRBD1 as a possible D gene (5 bases). This CDR3 spans 13 amino acids. Per the germline V gene, CDR1 is MNHEY and CDR2 is SVGAGI. Trimming removed 6 bases at V and 3 bases at J, with 11 bases between. CDR3 sequence: CASSGGGYTEAFF. The CDR3 DNA follows: TGTGCCAGCAGCGGGGGGGGGTACACTGAAGCTTTCTTT.

The V and J genes are TRBV2 and TRBJ2-3; D is unclear. The ends were cut back, 8 bases at V and 1 base at J, with 13 bases in the middle. Germline V gene lookup returns CDR1 SNHLY and CDR2 FYNNEI. The CDR3 totals 14 residues. The CDR3 coding sequence is TGTGCCAGCTCCAGGATTCGACGCACAGATACGCAGTATTTT. Amino acids: CASSRIRRTDTQYF.

V and J are TRBV6-5 and TRBJ2-1; weak D call: TRBD1 (5 bases). CDR3 length: 14 amino acids. Trimming cost V 5 bases and J 6 bases, with 14 bases left between them. Germline V lookup: CDR1 MNHEY, CDR2 SVGAGI. Here the CDR3 DNA reads TGTGCCAGCAGTCAACGCGGACAATTCAATGAGCAGTTCTTC. Translating gives CASSQRGQFNEQFF.

The chain employs TRBV5-1 and TRBJ1-1; perhaps TRBD1 as D (5 bases). The CDR3 spans 15 residues. Per the germline V gene, CDR1 is SGHRS and CDR2 is YFSETQ. Trimming removed 4 bases from V and 5 bases from J, with 18 bases in between. CDR3 region: CASSPPSGEGTEAFF. CDR3 bases: TGCGCCAGCAGCCCCCCATCGGGGGAAGGGACTGAAGCTTTCTTT.

This chain links TRBV19 with TRBJ1-2, with 12 nucleotides matching TRBD1. Germline V CDR1 and CDR2: LNHDA, SQIVND (reference sequence). Trimming took 4 bases from V and 4 from J; bases not matched to a gene: 10. The CDR3 spans 17 residues. This CDR3 reads CASSKGQGAARVYGYTF. In DNA, the CDR3 is TGTGCCAGTAGTAAGGGACAGGGGGCCGCCCGGGTCTATGGCTACACCTTC.

This clone showed up just once. The J gene is TRBJ2-6, the V gene TRBV4-2, with 7 bases aligning to TRBD1. Germline lookup yields CDR1 LGHNA and CDR2 YNFKEQ. V gave up 3 bases and J gave up 0 bases; unmatched junction bases: 2. There are 16 residues in the CDR3. CDR3 coding DNA: TGTGCCAGCAGCCACGCAGGGGGCTCTGGGGCCAACGTCCTGACTTTC. It encodes CASSHAGGSGANVLTF.

The rearrangement links TRBV2 to TRBJ2-5; TRBD2 agrees at 9 bases. CDR1 SNHLY and CDR2 FYNNEI come from the germline V gene. There are 15 residues in the CDR3. V was pared by 10 bases and J by 5 bases, with 14 bases of the junction left unmatched. This CDR3 is CAIRRGGGATETQYF. In nucleotides, the CDR3 is TGTGCCATACGGCGGGGGGGCGGGGCGACCGAGACCCAGTACTTC.

The J gene is TRBJ2-5, the V gene TRBV7-9; 13 bases line up with TRBD2. The CDR3 has 17 residues. Trimming took 4 bases from V and 2 from J; bases not matched to a gene: 7. Germline V lookup: CDR1 SEHNR, CDR2 FQNEAQ (reference sequence). The CDR3 reads CASSYGLAGVRQETQYF. CDR3 coding DNA: TGTGCCAGCAGCTACGGACTAGCGGGGGTACGGCAAGAGACCCAGTACTTC. The whole variable domain, remainder taken from reference TRBV7-9 and TRBJ2-5, is DTGVSQNPRHKITKRGQNVTFRCDPISEHNRLYWYRQTLGQGPEFLTYFQNEAQLEKSRLLSDRFSAERPKGSFSTLEIQRTEQGDSAMYLCASSYGLAGVRQETQYFGPGTRLLVL.

V gene TRBV3-1 (or the pseudogene TRBV3-2) combines with J gene TRBJ2-2; 9 nucleotides match TRBD2. The germline V gene has CDR1 LGHDT and CDR2 YNNKEL (reference sequence). There are 18 residues in the CDR3. Trimming took 3 bases from V and 1 from J; bases not matched to a gene: 9. The CDR3 here is CASSHVGLAGKNTGELFF. The CDR3 DNA sequence: TGTGCCAGCAGCCACGTAGGGCTAGCGGGGAAGAACACCGGGGAGCTGTTTTTT.

The chain carries TRBV19 and TRBJ2-7; 8 bases align to TRBD1. The germline CDR1 and CDR2 sequences are LNHDA and SQIVND (reference sequence). V lost 3 bases and J lost 3; bases outside the gene matches: 4. The CDR3 has 14 amino acids. The CDR3 spells CASSMGDRIYEQYF. The CDR3 DNA reads TGTGCCAGTAGTATGGGGGACAGGATCTACGAGCAGTACTTC.

The chain employs TRBV5-6 and TRBJ2-7, with D perhaps matching TRBD1 (5 bases). The V and J ends lost 1 base and 3 bases respectively, with 11 bases between them. The CDR3 is 14 amino acids. Per the germline V gene, CDR1 is SGHDT and CDR2 is YYEEEE. CDR3 in amino acids: CASSLSRVSYEQYF. The CDR3, as DNA: TGTGCCAGCAGCTTGAGCAGGGTCAGCTACGAGCAGTACTTC.

CDR3 loop: CASRTQPGLGYEQYF. The CDR3 nucleotides read TGTGCCAGCAGGACGCAACCGGGACTAGGCTACGAGCAGTACTTC. The V and J genes are TRBV6-5 and TRBJ2-7, with TRBD2 matching 8 bases. CDR1 is MNHEY and CDR2 is SVGAGI in the germline V gene. Trimming cost V 6 bases and J 3 bases; bases outside gene matches: 10. CDR3 length: 15 amino acids.

The table lists this clone with a count of one. The chain is built from TRBV21-1 and TRBJ2-7; the D call of TRBD2 is as the table states it, not checked on the DNA. TRBV21-1 is listed as a pseudogene. This CDR3 contains 14 residues. DNA of the CDR3: TGTGCCAGCAGCAAGGGGACTCACGGCTACGAGCAGTACTTC. Residues: CASSKGTHGYEQYF.

The genes are TRBV5-1 and TRBJ2-1, with 8 bases aligning to TRBD2. Per germline, CDR1 SGHRS and CDR2 YFSETQ. The CDR3 loop spans 14 amino acids. The J segment lost 7 bases and the V segment lost 2 bases, leaving 5 bases of the junction unmatched. CDR3 region: CASSFSAGGNEQFF. CDR3 in DNA: TGCGCCAGCAGCTTCTCTGCGGGGGGTAATGAGCAGTTCTTC.

The chain carries TRBV10-1 and TRBJ1-5; D possibly corresponds to TRBD1 (6 bases). The CDR3 runs 17 residues. The V gene lost 9 bases and the J gene lost 0 bases, with 21 bases spanning the gap. CDR1 WNHNN and CDR2 SYGVQD come from the germline V gene (reference sequence). The CDR3 here is CARTFQGKIDSNQPQHF. CDR3 in DNA: TGCGCCAGGACTTTTCAGGGGAAAATTGATAGCAATCAGCCCCAGCATTTT.

The chain has TRBV2 and TRBJ1-2, with 10 nucleotides matching TRBD1. Trimming cost V 3 bases and J 5 bases; bases outside gene matches: 12. The CDR3 spans 17 residues. CDR1 is SNHLY and CDR2 is FYNNEI in the germline V gene. CDR3 nucleotide sequence: TGTGCCAGCAGTGATTCCCGAGGGACAGGGGACGGGTATGGCTACACCTTC. This encodes CASSDSRGTGDGYGYTF.

This chain uses TRBV6-6 with TRBJ2-7, with TRBD1 matching over 10 bases. From germline, CDR1 is MNHNY and CDR2 SVGAGI (reference sequence). CDR3 length equals 15 residues. The V and J ends lost 5 bases and 4 bases, in that order; junction bases with no gene match: 8. In nucleotides, the CDR3 is TGTGCCAGCAGTCACCGGGACAGGGGAAATTACGAGCAGTACTTC. It is translated as CASSHRDRGNYEQYF.

This clone turned up a few times. This chain uses TRBV7-8 with TRBJ2-4; D may be TRBD1 (6 bases). Germline values: CDR1 SGHVS, CDR2 FQNEAQ. The V end was cut by 5 bases, the J end by 5 bases, with 13 bases between. The CDR3 is 14 residues long. The CDR3 bases are TGTGCCAGCAGCCTAGACAGGACCCAAAACATTCAGTACTTC. It translates to CASSLDRTQNIQYF.